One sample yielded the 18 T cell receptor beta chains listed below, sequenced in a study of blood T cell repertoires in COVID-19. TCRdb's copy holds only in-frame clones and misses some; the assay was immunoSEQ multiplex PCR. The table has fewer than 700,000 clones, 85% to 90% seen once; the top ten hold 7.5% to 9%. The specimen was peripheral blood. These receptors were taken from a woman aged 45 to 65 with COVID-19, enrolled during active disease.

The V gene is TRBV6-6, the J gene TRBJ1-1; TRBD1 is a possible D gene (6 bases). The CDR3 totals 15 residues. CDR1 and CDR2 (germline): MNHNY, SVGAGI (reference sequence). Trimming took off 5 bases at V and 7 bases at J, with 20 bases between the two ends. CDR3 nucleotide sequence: TGTGCCAGCAGTAGAGATCGTAACACAGGGATTGAAGCTTTCTTT. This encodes CASSRDRNTGIEAFF.

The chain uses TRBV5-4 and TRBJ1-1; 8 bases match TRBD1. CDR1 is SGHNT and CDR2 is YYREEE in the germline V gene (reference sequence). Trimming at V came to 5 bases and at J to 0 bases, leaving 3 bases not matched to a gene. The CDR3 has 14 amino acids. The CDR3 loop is CASSRDRLNTEAFF. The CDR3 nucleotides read TGTGCCAGCAGTCGGGACAGGCTGAACACTGAAGCTTTCTTT.

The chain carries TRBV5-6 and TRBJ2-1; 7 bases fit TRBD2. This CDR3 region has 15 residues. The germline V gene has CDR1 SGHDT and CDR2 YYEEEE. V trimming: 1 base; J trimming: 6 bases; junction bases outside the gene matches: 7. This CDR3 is CASSLWPSGSNEQFF. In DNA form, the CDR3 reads TGTGCCAGCAGCTTGTGGCCTAGCGGTTCCAATGAGCAGTTCTTC.

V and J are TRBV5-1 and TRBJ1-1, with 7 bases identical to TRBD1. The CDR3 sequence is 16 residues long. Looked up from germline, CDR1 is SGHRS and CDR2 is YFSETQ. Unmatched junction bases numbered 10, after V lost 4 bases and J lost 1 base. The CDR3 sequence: CASSGQAGGTNTEAFF. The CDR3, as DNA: TGCGCCAGCAGCGGGCAGGCAGGGGGTACGAACACTGAAGCTTTCTTT.

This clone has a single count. The CDR3 protein is CASSRGVKGHRHEKLFF. The CDR3 DNA follows: TGTGCCAGCAGCCGGGGTGTGAAGGGACACCGTCATGAAAAACTGTTTTTT. The V and J genes are TRBV7-6 and TRBJ1-4, with D perhaps matching TRBD1 (6 bases). V gave up 5 bases and J gave up 6 bases, with 22 bases separating them. Germline V lookup: CDR1 SGHVS, CDR2 FNYEAQ. CDR3 size: 17 residues. Based on the CDR3 plus reference TRBV7-6 and TRBJ1-4, the full variable domain is GAGVSQSPRYKVTKRGQDVALRCDPISGHVSLYWYRQALGQGPEFLTYFNYEAQQDKSGLPNDRFSAERPEGSISTLTIQRTEQRDSAMYRCASSRGVKGHRHEKLFFGSGTQLSVL.

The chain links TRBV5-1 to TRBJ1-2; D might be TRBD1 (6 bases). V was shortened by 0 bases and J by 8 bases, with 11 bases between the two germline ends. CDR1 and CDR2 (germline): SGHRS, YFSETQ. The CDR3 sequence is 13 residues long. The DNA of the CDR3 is TGCGCCAGCAGCTTGGCTGGGGGCCCGGGCTACACCTTC. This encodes CASSLAGGPGYTF.

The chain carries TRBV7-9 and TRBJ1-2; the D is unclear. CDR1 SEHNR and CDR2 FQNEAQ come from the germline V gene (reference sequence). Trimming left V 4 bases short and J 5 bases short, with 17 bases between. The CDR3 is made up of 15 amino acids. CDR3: CASSWALTSPYGYTF. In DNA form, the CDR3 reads TGTGCCAGCAGCTGGGCTCTGACGTCCCCTTATGGCTACACCTTC.

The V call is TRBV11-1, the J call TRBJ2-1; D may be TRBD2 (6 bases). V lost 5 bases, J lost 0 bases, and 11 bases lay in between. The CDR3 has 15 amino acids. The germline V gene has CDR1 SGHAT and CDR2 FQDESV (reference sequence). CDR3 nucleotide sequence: TGTGCCAGCAGCGGGGACTTCCGCTCCTACAATGAGCAGTTCTTC. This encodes CASSGDFRSYNEQFF.

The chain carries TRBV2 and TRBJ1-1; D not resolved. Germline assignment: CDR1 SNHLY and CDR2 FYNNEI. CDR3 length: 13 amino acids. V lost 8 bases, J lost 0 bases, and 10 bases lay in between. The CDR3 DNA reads TGTGCCAGCTCCGAGGAGATGAACACTGAAGCTTTCTTT. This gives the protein CASSEEMNTEAFF.

The CDR3 reads CASSDSSSGGKQYF. The CDR3 DNA reads TGTGCCAGCAGTGACTCAAGTTCGGGGGGGAAACAGTACTTC. The rearrangement links TRBV6-4 to TRBJ2-7, with 8 nucleotides matching TRBD2. CDR3 length: 14 amino acids. Germline-derived CDR1 and CDR2 are MRHNA and SNTAGT. The V gene end was trimmed by 0 bases and the J gene end by 10 bases; junction bases not matched to a gene: 8.

DNA of the CDR3: TGTGCCAGCAGTAGGGAGGGAGAGACCCAGTACTTC. Translated, it gives CASSREGETQYF. The chain carries TRBV7-9 and TRBJ2-5; 7 bases are shared with TRBD2. J was trimmed by 4 bases and V by 6 bases; bases with no gene match: 2. The CDR3 runs 12 residues. Germline-derived CDR1 and CDR2 are SEHNR and FQNEAQ (reference sequence).

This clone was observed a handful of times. The CDR3 bases are TGTGCCTGGACATTCGGGTTCAACACTGAAGCTTTCTTT. It is translated as CAWTFGFNTEAFF. This chain connects TRBV30 to TRBJ1-1; D is undetermined. The CDR3 totals 13 residues. Between the trimmed V and J ends, which lost 4 bases and 2 bases, there was a span of 11 bases. CDR1 is GTSNPN, CDR2 SVGIG, per germline (reference sequence).

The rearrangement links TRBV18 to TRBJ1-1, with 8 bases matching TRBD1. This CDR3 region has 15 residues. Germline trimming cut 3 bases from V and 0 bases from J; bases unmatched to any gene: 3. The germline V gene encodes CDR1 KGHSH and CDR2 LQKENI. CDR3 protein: CASSPRQGMNTEAFF. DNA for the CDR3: TGTGCCAGCTCACCCCGACAGGGGATGAACACTGAAGCTTTCTTT.

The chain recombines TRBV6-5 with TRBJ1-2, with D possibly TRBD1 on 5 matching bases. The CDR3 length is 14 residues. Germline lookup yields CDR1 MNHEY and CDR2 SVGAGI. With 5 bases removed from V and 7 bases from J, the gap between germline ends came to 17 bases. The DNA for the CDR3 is TGTGCCAGCAGTCCAGGGATCCTAGTGGGTGGCTACACCTTC. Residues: CASSPGILVGGYTF.

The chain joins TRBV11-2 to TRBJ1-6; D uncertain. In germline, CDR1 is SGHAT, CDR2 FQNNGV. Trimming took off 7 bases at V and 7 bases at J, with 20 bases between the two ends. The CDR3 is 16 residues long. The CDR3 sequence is CASNTRFGLSNSPLHF. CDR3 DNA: TGTGCCAGCAACACCCGCTTTGGGCTAAGCAATTCACCCCTCCACTTT.

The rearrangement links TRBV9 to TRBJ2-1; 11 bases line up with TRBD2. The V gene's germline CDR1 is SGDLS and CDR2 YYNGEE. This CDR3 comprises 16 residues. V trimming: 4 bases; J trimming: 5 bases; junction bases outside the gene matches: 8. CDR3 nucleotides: TGTGCCAGCAGCCCGGTAGCGGGGGGGACTAACAATGAGCAGTTCTTC. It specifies CASSPVAGGTNNEQFF.

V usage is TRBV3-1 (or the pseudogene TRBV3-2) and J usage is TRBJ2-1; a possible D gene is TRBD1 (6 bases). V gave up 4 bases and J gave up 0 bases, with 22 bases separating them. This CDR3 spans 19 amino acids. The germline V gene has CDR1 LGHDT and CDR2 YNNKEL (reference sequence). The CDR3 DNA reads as TGTGCCAGCAGCCTGGGCTTTAAGGGGGTCGGGATCTCCTACAATGAGCAGTTCTTC. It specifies CASSLGFKGVGISYNEQFF.

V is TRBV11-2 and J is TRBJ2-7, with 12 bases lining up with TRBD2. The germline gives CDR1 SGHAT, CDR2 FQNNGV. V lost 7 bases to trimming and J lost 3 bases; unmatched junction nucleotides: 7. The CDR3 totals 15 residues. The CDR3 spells CASTKLAGGFYEQYF. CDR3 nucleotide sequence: TGTGCCAGCACTAAACTAGCGGGGGGTTTCTACGAGCAGTACTTC.